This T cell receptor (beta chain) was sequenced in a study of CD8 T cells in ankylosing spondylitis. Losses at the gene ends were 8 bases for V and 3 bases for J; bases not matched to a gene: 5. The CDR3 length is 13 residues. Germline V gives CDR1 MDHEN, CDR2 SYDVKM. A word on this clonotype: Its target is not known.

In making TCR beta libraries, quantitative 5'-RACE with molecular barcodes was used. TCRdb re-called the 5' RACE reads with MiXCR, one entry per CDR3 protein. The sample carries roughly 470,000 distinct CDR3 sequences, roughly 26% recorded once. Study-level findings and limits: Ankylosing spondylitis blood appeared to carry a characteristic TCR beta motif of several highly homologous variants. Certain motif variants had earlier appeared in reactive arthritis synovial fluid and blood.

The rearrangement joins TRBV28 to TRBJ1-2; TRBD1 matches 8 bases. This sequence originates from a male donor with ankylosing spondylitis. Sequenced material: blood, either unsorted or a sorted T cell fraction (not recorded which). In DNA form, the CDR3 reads TGTGCCAGCGAGGACAGGGCCGACTATGGCTACACCTTC. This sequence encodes CASEDRADYGYTF.